Below are 9 T cell receptor beta chains sequenced from a single sample in a study of T cells after yellow fever vaccination. MiXCR, run by TCRdb on the 5' RACE reads, gives a single entry per CDR3 protein. In the table there are roughly 150,000 distinct CDR3 sequences, about 7% of which are singletons. The sequences come from CD4+ T cells sorted from PBMCs, collected 10 days after the yellow fever booster vaccination. The receptors originated from a man aged 25 to 40 who received the YFV17D yellow fever vaccine.

This clonotype appeared many times. This rearrangement joins TRBV20-1 to TRBJ1-1, with no clear D. Germline CDR1 is DFQATT and CDR2 is SNEGSKA (reference sequence). The CDR3 covers 13 residues. V was shortened by 1 base and J by 1 base, with 7 bases between the two germline ends. The CDR3 DNA sequence: TGCAGTGCTAGAGGCGCAGGGAACACTGAAGCTTTCTTT. Its protein is CSARGAGNTEAFF.

The table lists this clonotype with many counts. The chain links TRBV3-1 to TRBJ2-5; D unresolved. V dropped 1 base and J dropped 4 bases, with 7 bases sitting between them. CDR3 length: 13 residues. Germline-derived CDR1 and CDR2 are LGHDT and YNNKEL (reference sequence). The CDR3 here is CASSQVLLETQYF. CDR3 sequence (DNA): TGTGCCAGCAGCCAAGTCTTATTAGAGACCCAGTACTTC.

This clonotype appeared many times. V is TRBV4-3 and J is TRBJ2-7; TRBD1 agrees at 8 bases. The CDR3 runs to 15 residues. Germline CDR1 reads LGHNA; CDR2 reads YSLEER. The junction had 9 bases not matched to a gene; V was cut back by 4 bases and J by 4 bases. CDR3 region: CASSRVTGANYEQYF. In DNA form, the CDR3 reads TGCGCCAGCAGCCGAGTGACAGGGGCCAATTACGAGCAGTACTTC.

This clonotype has more than one count but fewer than ten. The rearrangement joins TRBV7-2 to TRBJ2-5, with 8 bases matching TRBD2. The germline V gene encodes CDR1 SGHTA and CDR2 FQGNSA. This CDR3 region has 14 residues. Unmatched junction bases numbered 8, after V lost 5 bases and J lost 6 bases. The CDR3 is CASSTSSGLKTQYF. The CDR3 coding sequence is TGTGCCAGCAGCACCTCTAGCGGGTTAAAGACCCAGTACTTC.

This clonotype was observed at least ten times. This sequence joins TRBV2 and TRBJ2-3; D is ambiguous. Germline V CDR1 and CDR2: SNHLY, FYNNEI. V was trimmed by 8 bases and J by 4 bases, leaving 10 bases between them. The CDR3 spans 12 residues. The CDR3 DNA follows: TGTGCCAGCGGCCTTAAATCAGATACGCAGTATTTT. As protein: CASGLKSDTQYF.

There are many counts of this clonotype. The chain recombines TRBV6-6 with TRBJ2-1, with unresolved D. CDR1 and CDR2 from the germline V gene are MNHNY and SVGAGI (reference sequence). V was pared by 0 bases and J by 12 bases, with 9 bases between. The length of the CDR3 is 12 residues. Here the CDR3 reads CASSYSARGQFF. The CDR3 DNA follows: TGTGCCAGCAGTTACTCTGCCAGAGGGCAGTTCTTC.

This clonotype showed up just a few times. It is unclear where the CDR3 begins or ends on the DNA, so no DNA is shown, and the CDR3 is as TCRdb lists it. The gene calls are TRBV12-3 or TRBV12-4 and TRBJ2-7. Including both end residues, the CDR3 is 14 amino acids long. CDR3 amino acids: CASSSSIVQAEQYF.

This clonotype was seen many times. The chain has TRBV20-1 and TRBJ1-2, with TRBD1 matching 7 bases. The V and J ends lost 0 bases and 6 bases, in that order; junction bases with no gene match: 4. The CDR3 contains 13 residues. Germline V gene sequence: CDR1 DFQATT, CDR2 SNEGSKA (reference sequence). Here the CDR3 reads CSARDWDSNGYTF. In DNA form, the CDR3 reads TGCAGTGCTAGAGATTGGGACAGCAATGGCTACACCTTC.

For this clonotype: An end of the junction does not agree with germline; a read error may underlie this. This chain connects TRBV5-4 to TRBJ2-5; possible D gene TRBD2, 7 bases. Per germline, CDR1 SGHNT and CDR2 YYREEE (reference sequence). The CDR3 has 16 amino acids. Written as DNA, the CDR3 is TGTGCCAGCAGCCCACGAGGACAGCGGGAAGGGGAGACCCGGTACTTC. It translates to CASSPRGQREGETRYF.